This T cell receptor (beta chain) was retrieved from a study of cytomegalovirus exposure and HLA in healthy donors. Study observations and caveats: In a later analysis, most CMV-associated TCR beta chains appeared HLA-restricted.

It was with 60 Vbeta and 13 Jbeta primers that the PCR ran. Sequencing used immunoSEQ multiplex PCR; TCRdb keeps in-frame clones, though not all of them. The repertoire includes about 98,000 clones, under 70% of them detected once, and 2.5% sits in the top ten. This CDR3 is built from 14 residues. V lost 6 bases, J lost 5 bases, and 6 bases stayed unmatched. CDR1 and CDR2 (germline): MNHEY, SVGAGI. As to this clone: Its antigen remains unidentified.

Every donor was a healthy person donating bone marrow. The J gene is TRBJ1-5, the V gene TRBV6-5; 8 nucleotides agree with TRBD1. The sequence was collected from a man between 45 and 60 years old in good health and CMV-seronegative. Input material: PBMCs. In nucleotides, the CDR3 is TGTGCCAGCAGCCTTCGGGACAGGCATCAGCCCCAGCATTTT. This codes for CASSLRDRHQPQHF.